This T cell receptor (beta chain) derives from a study of shared clonotypes between healthy human individuals. Study at large: Donors consisted of two women and a few men between 18 and 49.

V lost 6 bases, J lost 6 bases, and 12 bases lay in between. Germline V gene sequence: CDR1 MGHDK, CDR2 SYGVNS. The CDR3 loop spans 12 amino acids. Only in-frame clones appear in the TCRdb table, and some are missing; sequencing was by immunoSEQ multiplex PCR. Of around 1.5 million clones in the sample, approximately 98% are singletons; the top ten hold about 0.4%. This rearrangement joins TRBV25-1 to TRBJ2-7; no clear D gene. Sequenced material: naive CD4+ T cells sorted from blood. Indicated subset: CD45RA+ positively selected. The clonotype was recovered from a man aged 30 to 39 in good health. CDR3 sequence reads: CASSPLMSEQYF. The CDR3 coding sequence is TGTGCCAGCAGCCCCCTCATGAGCGAGCAGTACTTC.